This paragraph reports one T cell receptor (beta chain). This record belongs to a study of technical replicates of blood from a few donors. Profiled with immunoSEQ multiplex PCR; TCRdb holds only in-frame clones, not every one. The sample consists of roughly 80,000 clones, roughly 90% of them appearing once. The TCR comes from a human donor in good health. The sequenced material came from T cells isolated from PBMCs.

CDR3 amino acids: CAWTSSGDYEQYF. DNA for the CDR3: TGTGCCTGGACGTCTAGCGGGGACTACGAGCAGTACTTC. V and J are TRBV30 and TRBJ2-7; 9 bases match TRBD2. Germline V lookup: CDR1 GTSNPN, CDR2 SVGIG (reference sequence). J was trimmed by 3 bases and V by 4 bases; bases with no gene match: 4. The length of the CDR3 is 13 residues.